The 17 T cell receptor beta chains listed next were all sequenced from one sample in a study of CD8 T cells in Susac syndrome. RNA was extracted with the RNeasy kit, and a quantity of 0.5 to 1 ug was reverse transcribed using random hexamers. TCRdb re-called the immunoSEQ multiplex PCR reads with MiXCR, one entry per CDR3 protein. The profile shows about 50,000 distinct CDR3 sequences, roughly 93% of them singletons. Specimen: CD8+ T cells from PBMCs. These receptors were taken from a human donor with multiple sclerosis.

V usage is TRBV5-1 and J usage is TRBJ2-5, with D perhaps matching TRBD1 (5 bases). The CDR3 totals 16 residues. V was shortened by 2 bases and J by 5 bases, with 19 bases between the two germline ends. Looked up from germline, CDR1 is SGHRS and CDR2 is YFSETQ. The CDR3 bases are TGCGCCAGCAGCTTATTTCCCTCCGACAGTCCGGAGACCCAGTACTTC. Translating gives CASSLFPSDSPETQYF.

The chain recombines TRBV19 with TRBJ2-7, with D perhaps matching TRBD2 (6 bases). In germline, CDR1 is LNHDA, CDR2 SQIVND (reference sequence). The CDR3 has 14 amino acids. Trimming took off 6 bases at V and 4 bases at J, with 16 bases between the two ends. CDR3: CASSILGGTYEQYF. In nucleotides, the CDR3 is TGTGCCAGTAGCATCCTCGGGGGTACATACGAGCAGTACTTC.

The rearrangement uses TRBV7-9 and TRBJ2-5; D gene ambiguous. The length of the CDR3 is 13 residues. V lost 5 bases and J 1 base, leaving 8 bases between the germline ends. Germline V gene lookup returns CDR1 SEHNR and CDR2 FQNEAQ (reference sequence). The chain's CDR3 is CASSPALQETQYF. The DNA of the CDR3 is TGTGCCAGCAGCCCCGCCCTCCAAGAGACCCAGTACTTC.

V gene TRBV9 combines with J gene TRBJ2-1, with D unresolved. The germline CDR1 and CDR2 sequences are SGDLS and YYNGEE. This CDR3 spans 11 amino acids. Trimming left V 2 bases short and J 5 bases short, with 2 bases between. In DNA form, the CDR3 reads TGTGCCAGCAGCGTGGACAATGAGCAGTTCTTC. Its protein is CASSVDNEQFF.

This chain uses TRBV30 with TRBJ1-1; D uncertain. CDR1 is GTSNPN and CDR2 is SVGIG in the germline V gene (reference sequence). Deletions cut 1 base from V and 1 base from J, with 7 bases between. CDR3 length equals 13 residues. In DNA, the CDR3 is TGTGCCTGGAGTGACGTGGGGAACACTGAAGCTTTCTTT. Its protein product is CAWSDVGNTEAFF. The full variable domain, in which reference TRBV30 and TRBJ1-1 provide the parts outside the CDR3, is SQTIHQWPATLVQPVGSPLSLECTVEGTSNPNLYWYRQAAGRGLQLLFYSVGIGQISSEVPQNLSASRPQDRQFILSSKKLLLSDSGFYLCAWSDVGNTEAFFGQGTRLTVV.

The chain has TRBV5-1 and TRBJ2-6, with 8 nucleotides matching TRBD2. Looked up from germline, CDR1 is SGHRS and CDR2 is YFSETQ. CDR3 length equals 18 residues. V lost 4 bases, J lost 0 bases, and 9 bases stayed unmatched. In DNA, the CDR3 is TGCGCCAGCAGCCTGCGGGGGGTGCCAAACTCTGGGGCCAACGTCCTGACTTTC. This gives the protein CASSLRGVPNSGANVLTF.

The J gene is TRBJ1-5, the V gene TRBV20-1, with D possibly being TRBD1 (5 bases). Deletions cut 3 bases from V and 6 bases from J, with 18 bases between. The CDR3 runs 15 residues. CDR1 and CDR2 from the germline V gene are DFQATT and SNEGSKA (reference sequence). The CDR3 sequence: CSASEPGGSGQPQHF. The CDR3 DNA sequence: TGCAGTGCTAGTGAACCCGGGGGGTCCGGTCAGCCCCAGCATTTT.

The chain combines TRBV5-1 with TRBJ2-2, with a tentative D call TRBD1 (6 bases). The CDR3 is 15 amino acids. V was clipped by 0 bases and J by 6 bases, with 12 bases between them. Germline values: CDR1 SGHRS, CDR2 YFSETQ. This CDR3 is CASSLDRADSGELFF. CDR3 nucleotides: TGCGCCAGCAGCTTGGACAGGGCGGATTCCGGGGAGCTGTTTTTT.

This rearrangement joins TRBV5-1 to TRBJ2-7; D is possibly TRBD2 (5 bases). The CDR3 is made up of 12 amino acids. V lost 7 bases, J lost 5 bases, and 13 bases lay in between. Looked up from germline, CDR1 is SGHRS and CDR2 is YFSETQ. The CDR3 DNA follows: TGCGCCAGCGGGCAAAGAGGGCACGAGCAGTACTTC. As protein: CASGQRGHEQYF.

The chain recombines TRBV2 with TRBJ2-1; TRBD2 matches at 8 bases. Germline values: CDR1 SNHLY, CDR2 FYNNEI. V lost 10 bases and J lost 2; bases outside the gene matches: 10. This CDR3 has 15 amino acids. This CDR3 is CAIPSGGAPYNEQFF. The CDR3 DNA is TGTGCCATCCCTTCCGGGGGGGCCCCCTACAATGAGCAGTTCTTC.

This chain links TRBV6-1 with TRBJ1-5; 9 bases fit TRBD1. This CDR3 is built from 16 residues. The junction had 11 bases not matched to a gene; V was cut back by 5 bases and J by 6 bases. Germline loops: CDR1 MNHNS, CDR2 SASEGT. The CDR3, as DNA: TGTGCCAGCAGTCCGTCGGGACAGGGATTTTCTCAGCCCCAGCATTTT. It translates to CASSPSGQGFSQPQHF.

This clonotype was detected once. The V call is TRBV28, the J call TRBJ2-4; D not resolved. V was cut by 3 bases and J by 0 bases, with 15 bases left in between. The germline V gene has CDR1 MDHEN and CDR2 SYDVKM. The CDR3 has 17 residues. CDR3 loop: CASSLPGQVLAKNIQYF. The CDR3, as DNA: TGTGCCAGCAGTTTGCCCGGGCAGGTGCTAGCCAAAAACATTCAGTACTTC. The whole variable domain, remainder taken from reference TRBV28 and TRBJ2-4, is DVKVTQSSRYLVKRTGEKVFLECVQDMDHENMFWYRQDPGLGLRLIYFSYDVKMKEKGDIPEGYSVSREKKERFSLILESASTNQTSMYLCASSLPGQVLAKNIQYFGAGTRLSVL.

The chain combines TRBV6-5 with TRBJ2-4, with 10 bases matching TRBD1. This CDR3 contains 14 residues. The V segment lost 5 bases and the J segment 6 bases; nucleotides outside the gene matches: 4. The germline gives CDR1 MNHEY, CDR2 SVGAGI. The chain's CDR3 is CASSRRTGGNIQYF. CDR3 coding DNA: TGTGCCAGCAGTCGACGGACAGGGGGAAACATTCAGTACTTC.

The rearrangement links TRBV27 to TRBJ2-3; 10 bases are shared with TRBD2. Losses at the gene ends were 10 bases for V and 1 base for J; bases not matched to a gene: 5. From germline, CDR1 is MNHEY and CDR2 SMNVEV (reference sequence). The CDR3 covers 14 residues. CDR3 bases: TGTGCCACCACCAGCGGGGGGGGCACAGATACGCAGTATTTT. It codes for CATTSGGGTDTQYF.

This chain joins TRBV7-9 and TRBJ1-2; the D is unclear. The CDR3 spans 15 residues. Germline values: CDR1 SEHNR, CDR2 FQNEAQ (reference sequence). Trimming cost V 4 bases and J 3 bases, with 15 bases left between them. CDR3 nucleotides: TGTGCCAGCAGCTACCTTCAGGTTTCCGACTATGGCTACACCTTC. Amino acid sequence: CASSYLQVSDYGYTF.

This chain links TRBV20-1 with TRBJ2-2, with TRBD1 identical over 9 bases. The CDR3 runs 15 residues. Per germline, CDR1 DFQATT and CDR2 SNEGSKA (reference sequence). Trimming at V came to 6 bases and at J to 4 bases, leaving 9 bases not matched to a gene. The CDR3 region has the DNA TGCAGTGCCTCCTCGGGGACAGGGCTCACCGGGGAGCTGTTTTTT. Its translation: CSASSGTGLTGELFF.

CDR3 nucleotide sequence: TGCGCCAGCAGCTGGATCACGACGGGAGGCTATGGCTACACCTTC. This gives the protein CASSWITTGGYGYTF. This chain links TRBV5-1 with TRBJ1-2; D is undetermined. The CDR3 covers 15 residues. V was shortened by 3 bases and J by 4 bases, with 16 bases between the two germline ends. Germline V lookup: CDR1 SGHRS, CDR2 YFSETQ.